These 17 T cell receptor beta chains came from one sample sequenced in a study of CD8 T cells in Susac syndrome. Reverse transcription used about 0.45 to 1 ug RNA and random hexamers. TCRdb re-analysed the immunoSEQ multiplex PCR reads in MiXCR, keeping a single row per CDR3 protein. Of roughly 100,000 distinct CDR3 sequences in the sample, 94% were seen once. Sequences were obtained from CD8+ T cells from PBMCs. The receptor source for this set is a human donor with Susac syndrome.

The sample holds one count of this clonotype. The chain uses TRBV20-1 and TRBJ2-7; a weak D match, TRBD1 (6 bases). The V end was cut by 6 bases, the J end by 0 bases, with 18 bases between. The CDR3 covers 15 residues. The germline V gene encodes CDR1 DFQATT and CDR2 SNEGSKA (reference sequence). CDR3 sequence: CSAPSVGQSSYEQYF. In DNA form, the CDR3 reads TGCAGTGCCCCCTCCGTTGGACAGTCCTCCTACGAGCAGTACTTC.

The CDR3 DNA is TGCAGCGTTGAATACAGGCATGGCTACACCTTC. This encodes CSVEYRHGYTF. The chain is built from TRBV29-1 and TRBJ1-2; D is perhaps TRBD1 (5 bases). The V gene's germline CDR1 is SQVTM and CDR2 ANQGSEA. The CDR3 totals 11 residues. Trimming left V 2 bases short and J 6 bases short, with 7 bases between. Looking up the rest from reference TRBV29-1 and TRBJ1-2 gives the full variable domain: SAVISQKPSRDICQRGTSLTIQCQVDSQVTMMFWYRQQPGQSLTLIATANQGSEATYESGFVIDKFPISRPNLTFSTLTVSNMSPEDSSIYLCSVEYRHGYTFGSGTRLTVV.

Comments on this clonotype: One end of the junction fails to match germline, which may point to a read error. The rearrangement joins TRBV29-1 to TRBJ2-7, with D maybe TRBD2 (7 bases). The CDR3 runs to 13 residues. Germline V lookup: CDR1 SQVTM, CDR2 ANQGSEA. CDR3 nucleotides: TGCAGCGTGGAAGGGGGGGCTCCCTACGAGCAGTACTTC. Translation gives CSVEGGAPYEQYF.

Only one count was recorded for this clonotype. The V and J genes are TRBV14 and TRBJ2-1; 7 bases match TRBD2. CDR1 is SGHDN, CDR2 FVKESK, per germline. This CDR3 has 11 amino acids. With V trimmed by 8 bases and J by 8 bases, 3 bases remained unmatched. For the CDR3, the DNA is TGTGCCAGCGGACTAGTCCATGAGCAGTTCTTC. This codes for CASGLVHEQFF.

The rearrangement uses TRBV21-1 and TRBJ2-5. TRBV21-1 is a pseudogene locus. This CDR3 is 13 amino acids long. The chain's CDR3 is CASSITSQETQYF. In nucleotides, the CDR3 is TGTGCCAGCAGCATTACTTCGCAAGAGACCCAGTACTTC.

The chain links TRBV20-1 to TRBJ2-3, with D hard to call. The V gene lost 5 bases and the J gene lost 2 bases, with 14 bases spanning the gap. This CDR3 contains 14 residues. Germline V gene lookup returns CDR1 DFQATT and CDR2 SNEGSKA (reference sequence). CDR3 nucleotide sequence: TGCAGTGCTGCGGACCAGATAAACACAGATACGCAGTATTTT. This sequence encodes CSAADQINTDTQYF.

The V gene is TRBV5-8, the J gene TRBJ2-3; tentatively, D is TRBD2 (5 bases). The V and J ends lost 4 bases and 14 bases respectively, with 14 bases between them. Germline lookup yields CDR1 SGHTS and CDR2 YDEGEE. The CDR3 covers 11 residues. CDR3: CASSTGNERYF. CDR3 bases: TGTGCCAGCAGCACCGGGAACGAACGGTATTTT.

CDR3 coding DNA: TGTGCCAGCAGTTTTTCCGTCGGGTTCTACAATGAGCAGTTCTTC. Its protein product is CASSFSVGFYNEQFF. This rearrangement joins TRBV12-3 or TRBV12-4 to TRBJ2-1; D is uncertain. This CDR3 contains 15 residues. V was trimmed by 3 bases and J by 3 bases, leaving 12 bases between them.

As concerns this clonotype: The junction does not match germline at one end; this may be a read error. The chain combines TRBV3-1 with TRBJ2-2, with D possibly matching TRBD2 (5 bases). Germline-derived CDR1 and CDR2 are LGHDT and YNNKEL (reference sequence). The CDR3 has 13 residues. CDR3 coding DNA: TGTGCCACCAGCGGTCCGAACACCGGGGAGCTGTTTTTT. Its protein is CATSGPNTGELFF.

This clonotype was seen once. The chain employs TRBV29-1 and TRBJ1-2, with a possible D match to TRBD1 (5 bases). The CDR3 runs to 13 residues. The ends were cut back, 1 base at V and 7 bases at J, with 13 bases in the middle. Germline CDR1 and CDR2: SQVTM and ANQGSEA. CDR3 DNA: TGCAGCGTTGAAGGGGAACAGGAAGGTGGCTACACCTTC. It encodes CSVEGEQEGGYTF.

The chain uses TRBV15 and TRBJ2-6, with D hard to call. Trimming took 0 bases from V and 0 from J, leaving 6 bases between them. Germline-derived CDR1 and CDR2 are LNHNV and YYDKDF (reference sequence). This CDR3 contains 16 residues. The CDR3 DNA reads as TGTGCCACCAGCAGAGATAGGAGCTCTGGGGCCAACGTCCTGACTTTC. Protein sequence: CATSRDRSSGANVLTF.

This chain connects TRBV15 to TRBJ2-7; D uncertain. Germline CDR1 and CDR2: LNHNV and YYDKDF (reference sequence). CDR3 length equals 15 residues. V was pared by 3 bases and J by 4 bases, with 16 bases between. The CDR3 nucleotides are TGTGCCACCAGCAGTCGTAGTGGGGAAGGGTACGAGCAGTACTTC. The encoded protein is CATSSRSGEGYEQYF.

The CDR3 loop reads CASRGWYTEAFF. CDR3 nucleotides: TGTGCCAGCAGAGGGTGGTACACTGAAGCTTTCTTT. V gene TRBV25-1 combines with J gene TRBJ1-1; D gene ambiguous. The ends were cut back, 6 bases at V and 3 bases at J, with 8 bases in the middle. This CDR3 comprises 12 residues. Germline loops: CDR1 MGHDK, CDR2 SYGVNS.

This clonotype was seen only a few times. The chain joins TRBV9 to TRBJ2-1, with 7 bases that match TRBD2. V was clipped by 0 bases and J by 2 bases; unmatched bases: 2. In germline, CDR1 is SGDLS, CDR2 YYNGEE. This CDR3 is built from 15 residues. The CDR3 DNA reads TGTGCCAGCAGCGTAGGCGGGGGTCCCTACAATGAGCAGTTCTTC. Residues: CASSVGGGPYNEQFF.

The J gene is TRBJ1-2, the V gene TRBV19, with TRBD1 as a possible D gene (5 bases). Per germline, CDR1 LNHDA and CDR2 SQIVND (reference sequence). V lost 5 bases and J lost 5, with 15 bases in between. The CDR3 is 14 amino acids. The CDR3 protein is CASSLGLGSYGYTF. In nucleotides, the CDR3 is TGTGCCAGTAGTTTGGGACTTGGGAGTTATGGCTACACCTTC.

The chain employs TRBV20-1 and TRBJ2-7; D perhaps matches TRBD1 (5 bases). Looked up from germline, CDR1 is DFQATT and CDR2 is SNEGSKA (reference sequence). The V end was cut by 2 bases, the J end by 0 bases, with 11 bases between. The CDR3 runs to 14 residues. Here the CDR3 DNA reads TGCAGTGCTAGACCCAGGGTCCTCTCCTACGAGCAGTACTTC. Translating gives CSARPRVLSYEQYF.

This CDR3 is CASSLEGRVEAFF. The CDR3 DNA sequence: TGTGCCAGCAGCTTAGAGGGCAGGGTGGAAGCTTTCTTT. This rearrangement joins TRBV7-8 to TRBJ1-1; perhaps TRBD1 as D (5 bases). V was trimmed by 1 base and J by 8 bases, leaving 11 bases between them. Germline lookup yields CDR1 SGHVS and CDR2 FQNEAQ. The CDR3 is 13 residues long.